This TCR beta chain was observed in a study of metastatic and nonmetastatic thyroid tumors. Overall study: Comparative analysis of repertoires was undertaken across blood and tumor or nodule tissue obtained from malignant and benign thyroid patients. General study points: When malignant thyroid tumors were compared with benign nodules, TCR beta diversity was reportedly significantly higher in the malignant tumors. This held in both blood and tumor samples.

Original handling: Building a distant-metastasis classifier for papillary thyroid cancer drew on CDR3 differences across clinicopathological groups. MiXCR was used by TCRdb to re-call the PCR reads. What appears here as the V and J calls and clone size reflects TCRdb's work, not the paper's. The repertoire holds 35,000 to 50,000 clones, roughly an eighth seen once, with 9% in the top ten. Trimming took 5 bases from V and 0 from J; bases not matched to a gene: 8. This CDR3 is built from 16 residues. Germline V gives CDR1 KGHDR, CDR2 SFDVKD. At least ten counts were recorded for this clone. Its antigen is still unknown. This specimen includes other DNA sequences encoding the same CDR3. Until they underwent thyroid surgery, no patient had received any treatment.

The chain links TRBV24-1 to TRBJ2-5; 7 bases match TRBD2. This TCR was sampled from a male donor with papillary thyroid cancer or a benign thyroid nodule (not recorded which). Some clones in this sample may be carry-over from other donors' samples. Sequencing used blood. The DNA for the CDR3 is TGTGCCACCAGTGGTAACCGGGACTACGACCAAGAGACCCAGTACTTC. Translation gives CATSGNRDYDQETQYF.